This T cell receptor beta chain derives from a study of blood T cell repertoires in COVID-19. Per the study methods: The assay estimated nucleated cells by amplifying reference gene primers. Profiling relied on immunoSEQ multiplex PCR, and the TCRdb table lists in-frame clones only, not all of them. The V and J calls and clone size were taken over from that table, and D and trimming were inferred from the DNA. The data hold about 15,000 clones, with less than 80% observed a single time. The CDR3 runs to 15 residues. Germline-derived CDR1 and CDR2 are SGHTA and FQGNSA. Germline trimming cut 4 bases from V and 3 bases from J; bases unmatched to any gene: 7.

What was sequenced was peripheral blood. The sequence was collected from a man aged 65 to 79 with active or convalescent COVID-19. This chain connects TRBV7-2 to TRBJ2-3, with 7 bases identical to TRBD1. The CDR3 sequence: CASSSRQGITDTQYF. CDR3 DNA sequence: TGTGCCAGCAGCTCAAGACAGGGAATAACAGATACGCAGTATTTT.